These 22 T cell receptor beta chains came from one sample sequenced in a study of shared clonotypes between healthy human individuals (dated by TCRdb to 2019 to 2021). The method was the immunoSEQ multiplex PCR assay. Held by TCRdb, this immuneACCESS table contains in-frame sequences only and omits some clones. Under half of the omission traces to an unresolved V gene where checked; the cause of the rest is unknown. The sample table lists about 1,500,000 clones, 95% to 97% of them with a count of one. The ten largest clones add up to more than 0.9% of the sample. What was sequenced was naive CD4+ T cells sorted from blood. The cell subset or site label for this specimen denotes: CD45RA+ positively selected. The receptors here all came from a man younger than 45 in good health.

V gene TRBV7-9 combines with J gene TRBJ2-5, with 9 nucleotides matching TRBD1. Germline trimming cut 4 bases from V and 2 bases from J; bases unmatched to any gene: 8. In germline, CDR1 is SEHNR, CDR2 FQNEAQ (reference sequence). The CDR3 is 16 amino acids. CDR3: CASSSEQGAGQETQYF. Here the CDR3 DNA reads TGTGCCAGCAGCTCAGAACAGGGGGCTGGGCAAGAGACCCAGTACTTC.

V usage is TRBV10-3 and J usage is TRBJ2-1; 9 bases fit TRBD2. The trim removed 3 bases at V and 6 bases at J, leaving 15 bases unmatched. The CDR3 is made up of 18 amino acids. Germline CDR1 ENHRY, CDR2 SYGVKD. CDR3 DNA: TGTGCCATCAGTGAACCGGGCGGGAGGGGAATGGCGATCAATGAGCAGTTCTTC. It encodes CAISEPGGRGMAINEQFF.

The CDR3 sequence: CASSSWIGGPEAFF. As DNA, the CDR3 is TGTGCCAGCAGCTCATGGATCGGCGGCCCTGAAGCTTTCTTT. The genes are TRBV7-2 and TRBJ1-1; D is ambiguous. The CDR3 has 14 amino acids. Per the germline V gene, CDR1 is SGHTA and CDR2 is FQGNSA. The V and J ends lost 4 bases and 6 bases respectively, with 15 bases between them.

The CDR3 bases are TGTGCCAGCCTTTCGTTTCGCACCAATCGACAGTTCTTC. Protein product: CASLSFRTNRQFF. The chain is built from TRBV28 and TRBJ2-1; D unresolved. This CDR3 is built from 13 residues. Per germline, CDR1 MDHEN and CDR2 SYDVKM. V lost 8 bases to trimming and J lost 13 bases, with 21 bases between them.

The rearrangement joins TRBV6-5 to TRBJ2-7; 8 positions agree with TRBD2. The V and J ends lost 2 bases and 5 bases, in that order; junction bases with no gene match: 8. The germline CDR1 and CDR2 sequences are MNHEY and SVGAGI. The CDR3 contains 15 residues. In DNA, the CDR3 is TGTGCCAGCAGTTACAGGGAGCGGGAGTCCCACGAGCAGTACTTC. It specifies CASSYRERESHEQYF.

The V and J genes are TRBV19 and TRBJ2-1; TRBD1 agrees at 7 bases. CDR3 length: 17 amino acids. Germline V gene data show CDR1 as LNHDA and CDR2 as SQIVND (reference sequence). Trimming at V came to 3 bases and at J to 1 base, leaving 9 bases not matched to a gene. CDR3 DNA: TGTGCCAGTAGTATCCCCCGAAGGACAGGATCCTACAATGAGCAGTTCTTC. Its translation is CASSIPRRTGSYNEQFF. Full variable domain (rest looked up from reference TRBV19 and TRBJ2-1): DGGITQSPKYLFRKEGQNVTLSCEQNLNHDAMYWYRQDPGQGLRLIYYSQIVNDFQKGDIAEGYSVSREKKESFPLTVTSAQKNPTAFYLCASSIPRRTGSYNEQFFGPGTRLTVL.

The rearrangement joins TRBV5-1 to TRBJ2-5; 10 bases line up with TRBD1. CDR3 length: 17 residues. Germline CDR1 SGHRS, CDR2 YFSETQ. The J segment lost 7 bases and the V segment lost 0 bases, leaving 12 bases of the junction unmatched. CDR3 coding DNA: TGCGCCAGCAGCTTGGCGGGACAGGGGTTTTCTCGGGGGACCCAGTACTTC. It encodes CASSLAGQGFSRGTQYF.

The V call is TRBV6-6, the J call TRBJ1-2, with D tentatively TRBD1 (6 bases). The CDR3 is 15 amino acids. Deletions cut 5 bases from V and 3 bases from J, with 16 bases between. The germline V gene encodes CDR1 MNHNY and CDR2 SVGAGI (reference sequence). The CDR3 DNA sequence: TGTGCCAGCAGTAGATACCTACAGGGAGACTATGGCTACACCTTC. As protein: CASSRYLQGDYGYTF.

Turning to this clone: Additional DNA sequences in this sample encode the identical CDR3. This chain connects TRBV4-1 to TRBJ2-2; D is uncertain. The germline CDR1 and CDR2 sequences are MGHRA and YSYEKL. This CDR3 spans 12 amino acids. Trimming took 1 base from V and 5 from J, leaving 2 bases between them. The CDR3 loop is CASSQVTGELFF. CDR3 DNA sequence: TGCGCCAGCAGCCAAGTTACCGGGGAGCTGTTTTTT.

CDR3 loop: CASSLVPDIPYGYTF. Written as DNA, the CDR3 is TGTGCCAGCAGCTTGGTCCCGGATATCCCCTATGGCTACACCTTC. The genes are TRBV5-4 and TRBJ1-2; the D is unclear. The CDR3 has 15 residues. Germline V gene data show CDR1 as SGHNT and CDR2 as YYREEE (reference sequence). V lost 0 bases to trimming and J lost 4 bases, with 13 bases between them.

Note on this clone: Other DNA sequences in the same sample also yield this CDR3. This rearrangement joins TRBV18 to TRBJ1-5; perhaps TRBD1 as D (6 bases). CDR3 length equals 13 residues. The V end was cut by 6 bases, the J end by 7 bases, with 13 bases between. The V gene's germline CDR1 is KGHSH and CDR2 LQKENI. CDR3 loop: CASSQLGGQPQHF. CDR3 coding DNA: TGTGCCAGCTCCCAACTGGGGGGCCAGCCCCAGCATTTT.

The chain has TRBV7-7 and TRBJ2-5; D may be TRBD1 or TRBD2 (5 bases each). The length of the CDR3 is 16 residues. Germline V CDR1 and CDR2: SSHAT, FNYEAQ (reference sequence). Between the trimmed V and J ends, which lost 5 bases and 2 bases, there was a span of 18 bases. The CDR3 sequence: CASSLTGGGEQETQYF. Here the CDR3 DNA reads TGTGCCAGCAGCCTTACTGGGGGTGGGGAACAAGAGACCCAGTACTTC. Full variable domain (rest looked up from reference TRBV7-7 and TRBJ2-5): GAGVSQSPRYKVTKRGQDVTLRCDPISSHATLYWYQQALGQGPEFLTYFNYEAQPDKSGLPSDRFSAERPEGSISTLTIQRTEQRDSAMYRCASSLTGGGEQETQYFGPGTRLLVL.

The chain recombines TRBV10-1 with TRBJ2-1; TRBD2 aligns across 11 bases. Germline CDR1 reads WNHNN; CDR2 reads SYGVQD (reference sequence). The CDR3 loop spans 18 amino acids. J gave up 10 bases and V 5 bases, and 19 bases lay outside the gene matches. CDR3 loop: CASSQKSTTSGRIGEQFF. DNA for the CDR3: TGCGCCAGCAGTCAAAAAAGTACAACTAGCGGGAGAATCGGAGAGCAGTTCTTC.

J is TRBJ1-1 and V is TRBV5-4; no firm D call. The CDR3 spans 13 residues. Germline CDR1 is SGHNT and CDR2 is YYREEE (reference sequence). The V gene lost 2 bases and the J gene lost 1 base, with 6 bases spanning the gap. The CDR3 DNA sequence: TGTGCCAGCAGCTTAAGACCGAACACTGAAGCTTTCTTT. It is translated as CASSLRPNTEAFF.

This clone was seen once. The chain employs TRBV2 and TRBJ2-7; D is unclear. The germline V and J ends were trimmed by 2 bases and 6 bases, with 5 bases remaining between them. The germline V gene has CDR1 SNHLY and CDR2 FYNNEI. This CDR3 contains 11 residues. The CDR3 reads CASSEYLEQYF. The CDR3 DNA sequence: TGTGCCAGCAGTGAATATCTCGAGCAGTACTTC.

The chain joins TRBV6-1 to TRBJ1-1; no definite D call. Germline V gene lookup returns CDR1 MNHNS and CDR2 SASEGT. The CDR3 contains 16 residues. V lost 0 bases and J 2 bases, leaving 13 bases between the germline ends. The CDR3 loop reads CASSEAWTWTNTEAFF. In nucleotides, the CDR3 is TGTGCCAGCAGTGAAGCCTGGACGTGGACTAACACTGAAGCTTTCTTT.

The CDR3 DNA is TGTGCCAGCAGCGTAGACAGGGTCAAAGAAAAACTGTTTTTT. Translation: CASSVDRVKEKLFF. The J gene is TRBJ1-4, the V gene TRBV9; D may be TRBD1 (6 bases). V was trimmed by 0 bases and J by 8 bases, leaving 11 bases between them. Per the germline V gene, CDR1 is SGDLS and CDR2 is YYNGEE. There are 14 residues in the CDR3.

The chain is built from TRBV5-1 and TRBJ1-5, with a tentative D call TRBD1 (6 bases). Between the trimmed V and J ends, which lost 2 bases and 0 bases, there was a span of 18 bases. Germline CDR1 and CDR2: SGHRS and YFSETQ. The CDR3 extends over 18 amino acids. CDR3 in DNA: TGCGCCAGCAGCTTTTTTCCCCGGGACACTTATAGCAATCAGCCCCAGCATTTT. It specifies CASSFFPRDTYSNQPQHF.

The chain carries TRBV10-2 and TRBJ2-1; the match to TRBD2 covers 7 bases. V lost 5 bases, J lost 2 bases, and 9 bases stayed unmatched. CDR1 is WSHSY and CDR2 is SAAADI in the germline V gene. The CDR3 runs 16 residues. The CDR3, as DNA: TGCGCCAGCAGTAGAAAAGCGGGACCAACCTACAATGAGCAGTTCTTC. It encodes CASSRKAGPTYNEQFF.

The chain employs TRBV27 and TRBJ1-5; 8 bases are shared with TRBD1. Germline trimming cut 6 bases from V and 3 bases from J; bases unmatched to any gene: 4. The length of the CDR3 is 14 residues. Germline V CDR1 and CDR2: MNHEY, SMNVEV (reference sequence). DNA of the CDR3: TGTGCCAGCAGGGGGACAGGTTTCAATCAGCCCCAGCATTTT. It codes for CASRGTGFNQPQHF.

In this sample, this clone turned up a few times. Other DNA sequences in this specimen translate into the identical CDR3. The chain combines TRBV28 with TRBJ1-4; a weak D match, TRBD1 (6 bases). Trimming pared 3 bases from V and 0 bases from J, leaving 8 bases between. CDR1 is MDHEN, CDR2 SYDVKM, per germline. This CDR3 is built from 15 residues. The CDR3 nucleotides are TGTGCCAGCAGTTTTGGGGGCGCAACTAATGAAAAACTGTTTTTT. Translating gives CASSFGGATNEKLFF.

This clone was recorded once. The chain employs TRBV6-6 and TRBJ2-5; 11 bases are a match to TRBD2. This CDR3 has 16 amino acids. Germline V lookup: CDR1 MNHNY, CDR2 SVGAGI (reference sequence). The junction had 9 bases not matched to a gene; V was cut back by 4 bases and J by 5 bases. The DNA of the CDR3 is TGTGCCAGCAGTTGGGTTAGCGGGAGGGCCCGGGAGACCCAGTACTTC. Encoded protein: CASSWVSGRARETQYF.